This T cell receptor (beta chain) was recorded in a study of T-cell memory formation after mild COVID-19. Germline values: CDR1 SGHTA, CDR2 FQGNSA. Trimming stripped 7 bases from V and 1 base from J, with 13 bases between. The CDR3 is 14 amino acids. TCR alpha and TCR beta cDNA libraries with sample barcodes and UMIs came from 5'RACE using constant-segment primers. Via MiXCR, TCRdb re-called the 5' RACE reads, giving one row per CDR3 protein. The table lists approximately 480,000 distinct CDR3 sequences, about 20% of them singletons, with approximately 13% in the top ten. The receptor was derived from an adult woman who had mild COVID-19 (a few samples of this study predate the infection). Cell type and time point are not known. Sequencing input: PBMCs or a T cell subset sorted from them (not recorded which). The chain has TRBV7-2 and TRBJ1-1; D is undetermined. This CDR3 is CASKRGRGNTEAFF. The CDR3 DNA reads TGTGCCAGCAAGCGCGGGAGAGGGAACACTGAAGCTTTCTTT. The entire variable domain, with the rest obtained from reference TRBV7-2 and TRBJ1-1, is as follows: GAGVSQSPSNKVTEKGKDVELRCDPISGHTALYWYRQSLGQGLEFLIYFQGNSAPDKSGLPSDRFSAERTGGSVSTLTIQRTQQEDSAVYLCASKRGRGNTEAFFGQGTRLTVV.